What follows are 18 T cell receptor beta chains derived from one specimen sequenced in a study of TIL therapy for anti-PD-1-resistant metastatic lung cancer. Indicated time point: pre-treatment sample, taken before nivolumab and TIL therapy. Pleural nodules or supraclavicular lymph nodes made up most of the excised metastases sampled. The libraries were made with immunoSEQ v3. TCRdb's copy holds only in-frame clones and misses some; the assay was immunoSEQ multiplex PCR. The sample has about 50,000 clones, less than 85% seen once. The sequences come from tumor tissue, collected at baseline. The source is a person between 25 and 79 years old with non-small cell lung cancer.

This sequence joins TRBV4-3 and TRBJ2-7, with 10 positions matching TRBD2. Per the germline V gene, CDR1 is LGHNA and CDR2 is YSLEER. The CDR3 totals 17 residues. The V and J ends lost 3 bases and 3 bases, in that order; junction bases with no gene match: 11. DNA for the CDR3: TGCGCCAGCAGCCAGGGACTAGCGACAAACTCGATCTACGAGCAGTACTTC. Its protein product is CASSQGLATNSIYEQYF.

The chain combines TRBV5-4 with TRBJ1-2, with D possibly being TRBD1 (6 bases). The germline CDR1 and CDR2 sequences are SGHNT and YYREEE (reference sequence). V lost 2 bases and J lost 8, with 16 bases in between. CDR3 size: 14 residues. The CDR3 sequence is CASSLDQGPWGYTF. The CDR3 DNA follows: TGTGCCAGCAGCTTAGACCAGGGGCCGTGGGGCTACACCTTC. The full variable domain, its missing parts supplied by reference TRBV5-4 and TRBJ1-2, is ETGVTQSPTHLIKTRGQQVTLRCSSQSGHNTVSWYQQALGQGPQFIFQYYREEENGRGNFPPRFSGLQFPNYSSELNVNALELDDSALYLCASSLDQGPWGYTFGSGTRLTVV.

V gene TRBV21-1 combines with J gene TRBJ2-7; no DNA check was done on the table's D call, TRBD1. TRBV21-1 constitutes a pseudogene. This CDR3 is 16 amino acids long. The CDR3 here is CASSKARTRKFYEQYF. CDR3 nucleotides: TGTGCCAGCAGCAAAGCGAGGACACGGAAGTTCTACGAGCAGTACTTC.

This clone was recorded only once. The chain links TRBV18 to TRBJ2-5; D unresolved. Germline loops: CDR1 KGHSH, CDR2 LQKENI. The CDR3 covers 13 residues. V lost 3 bases and J lost 5, with 10 bases in between. CDR3 DNA sequence: TGTGCCAGCTCACCCCCTCCCCACGAGACCCAGTACTTC. This gives the protein CASSPPPHETQYF.

CDR3: CASSSAGGYNEQFF. DNA of the CDR3: TGTGCCAGCAGCTCCGCAGGGGGCTACAATGAGCAGTTCTTC. The genes are TRBV14 and TRBJ2-1, with 7 bases lining up with TRBD1. Germline CDR1 reads SGHDN; CDR2 reads FVKESK. This CDR3 has 14 residues. The V and J ends lost 5 bases and 3 bases, in that order; junction bases with no gene match: 4.

The rearrangement links TRBV5-1 to TRBJ2-7, with D uncertain. V shed 0 bases and J shed 2 bases, with 9 bases lying between them. Looked up from germline, CDR1 is SGHRS and CDR2 is YFSETQ. The CDR3 consists of 14 residues. The CDR3 reads CASSLVPGTYEQYF. Written as DNA, the CDR3 is TGCGCCAGCAGCTTGGTTCCTGGCACCTACGAGCAGTACTTC.

This clone was detected only once. The chain employs TRBV7-9 and TRBJ1-2; no definite D call. CDR1 is SEHNR and CDR2 is FQNEAQ in the germline V gene (reference sequence). The CDR3 has 13 residues. Trimming took off 1 base at V and 8 bases at J, with 11 bases between the two ends. The CDR3 reads CASSLGAKVGYTF. As DNA, the CDR3 is TGTGCCAGCAGCTTAGGGGCTAAGGTGGGCTACACCTTC.

V and J are TRBV6-6 and TRBJ1-5; D might be TRBD1 (5 bases). Germline V lookup: CDR1 MNHNY, CDR2 SVGAGI (reference sequence). Trimming took off 2 bases at V and 8 bases at J, with 13 bases between the two ends. This CDR3 comprises 14 residues. The CDR3 here is CASSYPGVGKPQHF. Written as DNA, the CDR3 is TGTGCCAGCAGTTACCCGGGGGTGGGGAAGCCCCAGCATTTT.

V and J are TRBV5-6 and TRBJ1-4; 8 bases are a match to TRBD1. The CDR3 runs 16 residues. The J segment lost 7 bases and the V segment lost 1 base, leaving 9 bases of the junction unmatched. Germline V gene data show CDR1 as SGHDT and CDR2 as YYEEEE. The CDR3 loop is CASSLSPTGAGEKLFF. CDR3 coding DNA: TGTGCCAGCAGCTTGTCCCCGACAGGGGCTGGTGAAAAACTGTTTTTT.

This clone came up a few times. This rearrangement joins TRBV7-9 to TRBJ1-6; 12 nucleotides agree with TRBD1. This CDR3 region has 16 residues. V dropped 6 bases and J dropped 5; count of bases not matched to a gene: 5. Germline V gene data show CDR1 as SEHNR and CDR2 as FQNEAQ (reference sequence). DNA of the CDR3: TGTGCCAGCAGAACGGGGACAGGGGGCAATAATTCACCCCTCCACTTT. It encodes CASRTGTGGNNSPLHF.

The chain couples TRBV9 to TRBJ2-5, with D perhaps matching TRBD1 (5 bases). CDR1 and CDR2 (germline): SGDLS, YYNGEE. This CDR3 spans 16 amino acids. Trimming stripped 3 bases from V and 0 bases from J, with 15 bases between. The CDR3 DNA follows: TGTGCCAGCAGCGCCAGGGCTACGACATACCAAGAGACCCAGTACTTC. Protein: CASSARATTYQETQYF.

The chain employs TRBV10-1 and TRBJ1-4; 9 nucleotides line up with TRBD1. This CDR3 comprises 15 residues. CDR1 and CDR2 from the germline V gene are WNHNN and SYGVQD (reference sequence). V was clipped by 3 bases and J by 8 bases; unmatched bases: 7. CDR3 in amino acids: CASSEGGQGEEKLFF. The CDR3 nucleotides are TGCGCCAGCAGTGAAGGGGGACAGGGAGAGGAAAAACTGTTTTTT.

The chain employs TRBV27 and TRBJ1-1; D perhaps matches TRBD1 (5 bases). Looked up from germline, CDR1 is MNHEY and CDR2 is SMNVEV (reference sequence). CDR3 length: 16 residues. Trimming took off 4 bases at V and 4 bases at J, with 19 bases between the two ends. In nucleotides, the CDR3 is TGTGCCAGCAGTTGGGGGGGGAACTCACGGAGCACTGAAGCTTTCTTT. This gives the protein CASSWGGNSRSTEAFF.

This chain uses TRBV30 with TRBJ1-2, with TRBD1 as a possible D gene (6 bases). Germline CDR1 reads GTSNPN; CDR2 reads SVGIG (reference sequence). This CDR3 is built from 15 residues. Trimming took off 3 bases at V and 4 bases at J, with 18 bases between the two ends. CDR3 amino acids: CAWSVLGGGSYGYTF. DNA for the CDR3: TGTGCCTGGAGCGTCCTGGGGGGGGGCAGCTATGGCTACACCTTC.

The rearrangement joins TRBV27 to TRBJ2-7; TRBD1 is a possible D gene (6 bases). The V gene lost 6 bases and the J gene lost 5 bases, with 11 bases spanning the gap. The CDR3 has 12 amino acids. CDR1 is MNHEY and CDR2 is SMNVEV in the germline V gene (reference sequence). DNA for the CDR3: TGTGCCAGCAGAACAGGGTTCAACGAGCAGTACTTC. Translation gives CASRTGFNEQYF.

The V and J genes are TRBV21-1 and TRBJ2-3; TRBD2, as called in the table, went unchecked against the DNA. TRBV21-1 corresponds to a pseudogene. This CDR3 has 15 residues. In DNA form, the CDR3 reads TGTGCCAGCAGCAAAGGGGGAGGGCGCACAGATACGCAGTATTTT. Residues: CASSKGGGRTDTQYF.

The chain links TRBV5-1 to TRBJ2-3, with 12 bases lining up with TRBD2. The CDR3 consists of 18 residues. From germline, CDR1 is SGHRS and CDR2 YFSETQ. J lost 0 bases, V lost 2 bases, and 7 bases had no gene match. CDR3 nucleotides: TGCGCCAGCAGCTTACTAGCGGGGGGACCTCTTAGCACAGATACGCAGTATTTT. It translates to CASSLLAGGPLSTDTQYF.

This clone was detected only a few times. This rearrangement joins TRBV19 to TRBJ2-2, with D hard to call. Germline lookup yields CDR1 LNHDA and CDR2 SQIVND (reference sequence). The length of the CDR3 is 15 residues. The V and J ends lost 1 base and 5 bases respectively, with 11 bases between them. CDR3 residues: CASSIAGVATGELFF. The CDR3 DNA is TGTGCCAGTAGTATAGCAGGAGTAGCAACCGGGGAGCTGTTTTTT.